This passage covers 8 T cell receptor beta chains from one sample sequenced in a study of T cells expressing NK-cell markers. For each CDR3 protein, TCRdb gives one entry from its re-call of the 5' RACE reads, without DNA. This sample lists about 150,000 distinct CDR3 sequences; its ten largest clones have around 35%. The sequenced sample was blood T cells: a sorted CD56 or NKG2C T cell subset, CD4+ or CD8+ T cells, or bulk PBMC T cells (not recorded which). The receptors stem from a woman between 50 and 59 years old in good health.

V usage is TRBV15 and J usage is TRBJ2-5; TCRdb's D gene call, TRBD1, goes unchecked for lack of DNA. Germline V gene data show CDR1 as LNHNV and CDR2 as YYDKDF (reference sequence). The CDR3 sequence is 11 residues long. The CDR3 spells CATDRGETQYF.

This rearrangement joins TRBV29-1 to TRBJ2-7; absent DNA, TCRdb's TRBD2 call cannot be checked. Germline V gene data show CDR1 as SQVTM and CDR2 as ANQGSEA. The CDR3 sequence is 14 residues long. The CDR3 region is CSVVEGGFSYEQYF.

The rearrangement joins TRBV4-1 to TRBJ2-3. There are 14 residues in the CDR3. Germline V lookup: CDR1 MGHRA, CDR2 YSYEKL. The CDR3 is CASSQDRGADTQYF.

The chain couples TRBV11-2 to TRBJ1-1. The CDR3 is 14 residues long. Germline V gene lookup returns CDR1 SGHAT and CDR2 FQNNGV. CDR3 sequence reads: CASSLRVGYTEAFF.

The gene calls are TRBV10-2 and TRBJ2-5; there is no DNA to check the TCRdb D call of TRBD2. CDR1 and CDR2 (germline): WSHSY, SAAADI. The CDR3 is made up of 11 amino acids. The CDR3: CASSDLAGQYF.

The chain joins TRBV4-1 to TRBJ2-1. The CDR3 has 15 residues. Germline-derived CDR1 and CDR2 are MGHRA and YSYEKL. Here the CDR3 reads CASSQGTRQIDEQFF.

The V gene is TRBV7-6, the J gene TRBJ2-1; the D call from TCRdb, TRBD2, cannot be confirmed without DNA. CDR1 is SGHVS and CDR2 is FNYEAQ in the germline V gene. The CDR3 covers 15 residues. The CDR3 reads CASSLALVAGNEQFF.

V gene TRBV24-1 combines with J gene TRBJ2-1; the D call from TCRdb, TRBD2, cannot be confirmed without DNA. This CDR3 region has 17 residues. Germline CDR1 is KGHDR and CDR2 is SFDVKD. The CDR3 is CATSDPRTNRIYNEQFF.